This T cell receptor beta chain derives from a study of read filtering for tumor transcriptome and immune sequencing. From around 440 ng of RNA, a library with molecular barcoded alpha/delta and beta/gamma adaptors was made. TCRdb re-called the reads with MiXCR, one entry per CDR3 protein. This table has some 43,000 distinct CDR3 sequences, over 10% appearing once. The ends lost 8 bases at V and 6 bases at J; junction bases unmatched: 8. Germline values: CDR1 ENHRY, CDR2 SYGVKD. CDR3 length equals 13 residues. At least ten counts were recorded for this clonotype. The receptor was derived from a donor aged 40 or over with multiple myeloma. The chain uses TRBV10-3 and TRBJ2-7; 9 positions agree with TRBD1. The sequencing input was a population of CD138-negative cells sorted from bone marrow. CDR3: CAIRQGVLSEQYF. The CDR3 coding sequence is TGTGCCATCCGACAGGGGGTTTTGAGCGAGCAGTACTTC.